One T cell receptor beta chain is described in this entry. The V gene lost 4 bases and the J gene lost 7 bases, with 19 bases spanning the gap. The CDR3 spans 15 residues. Germline V gene data show CDR1 as PRHDT and CDR2 as FYEKMQ (reference sequence). The data stem from a study of OX40 agonist ivuxolimab in advanced cancers. Assay: immunoSEQ multiplex PCR; the TCRdb copy retains only in-frame clones and omits some. Counted here are 53,000 or so clones, about 93% occurring once; the ten biggest clones make up 18%. The rearrangement uses TRBV13 and TRBJ1-2; D not resolved. The sequence derives from an adult with an advanced solid tumor such as melanoma, head and neck, liver or kidney cancer. The sequences come from CD4+ or CD8+ T cells sorted from blood, collected in a trial of the OX40 agonist ivuxolimab. CDR3 DNA sequence: TGTGCCAGCAGCTCACAGACCGACGTGGGGTTTGGCTACACCTTC. It yields the protein CASSSQTDVGFGYTF.